What follows describes a single T cell receptor beta chain. Antigen specificity is unknown. The data were obtained in a study of T cell responses to AZD1222 COVID-19 vaccine. TCRdb keeps only in-frame clones here, not all; method: immunoSEQ multiplex PCR. Of approximately 190,000 clones listed, approximately 91% are singletons. Study findings and constraints: Donors in the cohort were predominantly white British and more often female, and clonal diversity was possibly underestimated. Sampling that yielded the repertoires occurred only after the peak T cell response.

Germline assignment: CDR1 MNHEY and CDR2 SMNVEV (reference sequence). Trimming shortened V by 5 bases and J by 1 base, and 8 bases separated the two germline ends. CDR3 length: 13 residues. The chain joins TRBV27 to TRBJ1-1; no clear D gene. This clonotype was obtained from an adult in good health. The source was peripheral blood, collected on day 0 of AZD1222 vaccination. The CDR3 nucleotides read TGTGCCAGCAGTCCCAGTTGGAACACTGAAGCTTTCTTT. It encodes CASSPSWNTEAFF.